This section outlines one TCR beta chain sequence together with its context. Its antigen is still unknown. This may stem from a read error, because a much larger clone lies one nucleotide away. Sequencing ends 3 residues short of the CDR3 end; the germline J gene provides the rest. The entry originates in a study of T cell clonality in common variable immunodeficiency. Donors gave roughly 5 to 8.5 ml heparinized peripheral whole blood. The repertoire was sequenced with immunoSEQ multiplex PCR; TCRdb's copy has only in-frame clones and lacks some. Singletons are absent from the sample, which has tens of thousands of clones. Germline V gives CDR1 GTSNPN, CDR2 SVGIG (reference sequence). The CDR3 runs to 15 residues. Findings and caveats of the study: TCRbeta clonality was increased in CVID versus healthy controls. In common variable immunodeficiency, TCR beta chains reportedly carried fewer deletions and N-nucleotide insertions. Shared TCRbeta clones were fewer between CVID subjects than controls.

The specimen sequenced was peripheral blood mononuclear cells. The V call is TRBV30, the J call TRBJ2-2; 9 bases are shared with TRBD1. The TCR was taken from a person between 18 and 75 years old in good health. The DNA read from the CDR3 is TGTGCCTGGAGTGTATCCGGGACAGGGAGACGAAAG. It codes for CAWSVSGTGRRK. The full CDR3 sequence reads CAWSVSGTGRRKLFF.